This T cell receptor (beta chain) derives from a study of blood T cell repertoires in COVID-19 (dated by TCRdb to about 2020). About the study as a whole: The collaborator samples originated in the United States, Italy and Spain and spanned the acute and convalescent phases of COVID-19. The dataset comprised deeply sampled blood TCRbeta repertoires from subjects exposed to, actively infected with, or recovered from COVID-19. Where HLA class I and class II types were available, the types were taken from metadata supplied by the sample provider, not from assay-based typing. A freely available public database, intended as a resource for researchers studying the immune response to SARS-CoV-2, is where the repertoires were released. The samples were drawn from two sources: the first 160 participants of the ongoing ImmuneRACE study, and 1,000 to 1,500 subjects contributed by 6 global collaborators. The prospective study material was composed of cDNA or gDNA derived from T cells, B-cell-depleted T cells, or PBMCs. The sample metadata nearly always contained a de-identified subject ID, COVID-19 status, age in years and sex.

Here is what the overall study found, with its caveats: The quantity of clinical and demographic metadata differed by source and by participant and was supplied without curation.

TCRbeta CDR3 regions were amplified from genomic DNA using the immunoSEQ Assay, a bias-controlled multiplex PCR. In the authors' own workflow: The number of nucleated cells in each sample was estimated by amplification of reference gene primers within the assay. To quantify the absolute abundance of each unique TCRbeta CDR3 rearrangement, sequence reads were collapsed and filtered. For each sample, productive Simpson clonality was calculated as the square root of Simpson's diversity index over productive rearrangements. What TCRdb holds here is the immuneACCESS table cut down to in-frame rearrangements. Part of the clones is not present; checked against another copy, under half of the missing clones reflect an unresolved V gene, and the others are unexplained. The V and J calls and clone size are taken from that table; D and trimming were inferred from the DNA. The table for this sample lists around 300,000 clones; approximately 80% of them were counted only once. The top ten hold 4% to 5% of the sample.

Whole blood was collected in K2EDTA tubes by collaborating institutions according to the institutions' own protocols. For TCRbeta analysis, collaborators shipped samples as frozen whole blood, isolated PBMCs, or DNA extracted from either of those sample types. Comments on this clone: Its target antigen remains unknown. Base qualities were left out, and no much larger clone turns up one base away.

Its CDR3 holds 14 amino acids, cysteine through phenylalanine. Just the 42-base CDR3 DNA is kept, in frame starting at base 1. Deletion took 2 bases off V and 2 bases off J, with a span of 8 bases between the germline ends. From a lookup of the germline V gene, CDR1 and CDR2 are SGHRS and YFSETQ. Recombination linked TRBV5-1 to TRBJ2-1, with no D gene named confidently. The material sequenced was peripheral blood. This TCR came from a woman between 45 and 65 years old with active or convalescent COVID-19. DNA sequence: TGCGCCAGCAGCTTTGCACAGACCTACAATGAGCAGTTCTTC. This gives the protein CASSFAQTYNEQFF.